This T cell receptor beta chain was found in a study of identical twins. Whole-study results and caveats: Insertion counts were lower in abundant cord blood beta clonotypes, a trend that memory repertoires did not show.

The authors used template switching to add a universal primer site and gave cDNA unique molecular identifiers. A single record per CDR3 protein comes from TCRdb applying MiXCR to the 5' RACE reads. The sample lists hundreds of thousands of distinct CDR3 sequences; 10% to 15% were seen once. About this clonotype itself: Antigen: not known.

The CDR3 consists of 17 residues. Germline V gene lookup returns CDR1 SGHDT and CDR2 YYEEEE. Trimming removed 0 bases at V and 1 base at J, with 15 bases between. These data also formed part of another study, on yellow fever vaccine responses in identical twins.

Source material: PBMCs. This receptor was obtained from a woman between 18 and 30 years old in good health. The chain has TRBV5-6 and TRBJ2-3; D may be TRBD2 (5 bases). The CDR3 DNA reads TGTGCCAGCAGCTTGGTTGGGTCGGGAATACGCACAGATACGCAGTATTTT. Protein: CASSLVGSGIRTDTQYF. Variable domain in full (rest from reference TRBV5-6 and TRBJ2-3): DAGVTQSPTHLIKTRGQQVTLRCSPKSGHDTVSWYQQALGQGPQFIFQYYEEEERQRGNFPDRFSGHQFPNYSSELNVNALLLGDSALYLCASSLVGSGIRTDTQYFGPGTRLTVL.